The entry that follows covers one T cell receptor (beta chain) sequence. Its specificity is unknown. This record belongs to a study of tissue T cells after allogeneic stem cell transplantation. General study findings and limits: Anatomically similar tissues had similar TCR repertoires within each patient.

Comparators were a few non-transplant cancer patients without known GI disease. Autopsy tissues spanned esophagus to rectum, liver, skin, and lymphoid organs including spleen. The method was immunoSEQ multiplex PCR; TCRdb's version includes in-frame clones alone and lacks a portion of them. The data contain some 1,700 clones, roughly 68% of them singletons. Per germline, CDR1 LGHDT and CDR2 YNNKEL (reference sequence). The V and J ends lost 2 bases and 0 bases respectively, with 16 bases between them. This CDR3 has 18 amino acids. The sequence was collected from a female donor older than 55 with lung cancer. The material sequenced was tissue from the stomach, taken at autopsy. The chain is built from TRBV3-1 (or the pseudogene TRBV3-2) and TRBJ2-2; D is possibly TRBD2 (6 bases). The CDR3 nucleotides are TGTGCCAGCAGCCAATATGCTAGGGGCGGGGCGAACACCGGGGAGCTGTTTTTT. This gives the protein CASSQYARGGANTGELFF.